The rows below give T cell receptor beta chains drawn from one sample of a study of shared clonotypes between healthy human individuals. Only in-frame clones appear in the TCRdb table, and some are missing; sequencing was by immunoSEQ multiplex PCR. The sample includes over 950,000 clones, roughly 80% of them seen just once. Sequencing was done on a sample of memory CD4+ T cells from PBMCs. These receptors originate from a man aged 18 to 29 in good health. Some clones in this sample may be carry-over from other donors' samples. CDR3s include the opening cysteine and the closing phenylalanine or tryptophan. The order of the fields is clone size, D gene, J gene, V gene, CDR3 length, CDR3 protein, CDR3 DNA. D genes are given only for firm matches. A clone size is listed for some rows: how often the clone was seen (once, few, many), or a class if it is expanded.

clone size: -; D gene: TRBD1; J gene: TRBJ1-5; V gene: TRBV11-3; CDR3 length: 18; CDR3 protein: CASSGRDRGEDSNQPQHF; CDR3 DNA: TGTGCCAGCAGCGGACGGGACAGGGGCGAAGATAGCAATCAGCCCCAGCATTTT
clone size: -; D gene: TRBD2; J gene: TRBJ2-7; V gene: TRBV5-1; CDR3 length: 16; CDR3 protein: CASSLDRREGSYEQYF; CDR3 DNA: TGCGCCAGCAGCTTGGATCGGCGGGAGGGCTCCTACGAGCAGTACTTC
clone size: once; D gene: -; J gene: TRBJ1-1; V gene: TRBV18; CDR3 length: 14; CDR3 protein: CASSPPGKGTEAFF; CDR3 DNA: TGTGCCAGCTCACCACCGGGCAAAGGAACTGAAGCTTTCTTT
clone size: few; D gene: -; J gene: TRBJ1-1; V gene: TRBV18; CDR3 length: 13; CDR3 protein: CASSEGVGTEAFF; CDR3 DNA: TGTGCCAGCTCTGAGGGCGTAGGGACTGAAGCTTTCTTT
clone size: -; D gene: -; J gene: TRBJ1-5; V gene: TRBV6-6; CDR3 length: 13; CDR3 protein: CASSYSRGQPQHF; CDR3 DNA: TGTGCCAGCAGTTACTCGAGGGGCCAGCCCCAGCATTTT
clone size: -; D gene: -; J gene: TRBJ1-4; V gene: TRBV25-1; CDR3 length: 14; CDR3 protein: CASSDPYAGEKLFF; CDR3 DNA: TGTGCCAGCAGTGACCCCTACGCGGGGGAAAAACTGTTTTTT
clone size: -; D gene: -; J gene: TRBJ2-7; V gene: TRBV9; CDR3 length: 15; CDR3 protein: CASSVAGVGSYEQYF; CDR3 DNA: TGTGCCAGCAGCGTAGCGGGTGTGGGCTCCTACGAGCAGTACTTC
clone size: -; D gene: TRBD1; J gene: TRBJ1-4; V gene: TRBV7-9; CDR3 length: 19; CDR3 protein: CASSQRPTGARATNEKLFF; CDR3 DNA: TGTGCCAGCAGCCAGCGGCCGACAGGGGCCAGAGCAACTAATGAAAAACTGTTTTTT
clone size: -; D gene: -; J gene: TRBJ2-2; V gene: TRBV11-2; CDR3 length: 14; CDR3 protein: CASSFTKGTGELFF; CDR3 DNA: TGTGCCAGCAGCTTTACCAAAGGGACCGGGGAGCTGTTTTTT
clone size: -; D gene: -; J gene: TRBJ1-5; V gene: TRBV9; CDR3 length: 16; CDR3 protein: CASSVSPRGMHQPQHF; CDR3 DNA: TGTGCCAGCAGCGTGTCCCCTCGGGGGATGCATCAGCCCCAGCATTTT
clone size: -; D gene: -; J gene: TRBJ1-4; V gene: TRBV28; CDR3 length: 19; CDR3 protein: CASSLRPRVVVSSNEKLFF; CDR3 DNA: TGTGCCAGCAGTTTGCGGCCCCGCGTAGTCGTATCTAGTAATGAAAAACTGTTTTTT
clone size: -; D gene: TRBD2; J gene: TRBJ2-7; V gene: TRBV6-1; CDR3 length: 15; CDR3 protein: CASRNLAGRTYEQYF; CDR3 DNA: TGTGCCAGCAGAAACCTAGCGGGTAGAACCTACGAGCAGTACTTC
clone size: -; D gene: -; J gene: TRBJ2-7; V gene: TRBV5-1; CDR3 length: 15; CDR3 protein: CASSAGQRGTYEQYF; CDR3 DNA: TGCGCCAGCAGCGCCGGACAGCGGGGAACCTACGAGCAGTACTTC
clone size: -; D gene: -; J gene: TRBJ1-5; V gene: TRBV7-2; CDR3 length: 13; CDR3 protein: CASSKFSNQPQHF; CDR3 DNA: TGTGCCAGCAGCAAATTCAGCAACCAGCCCCAGCATTTT
clone size: -; D gene: TRBD1; J gene: TRBJ2-7; V gene: TRBV19; CDR3 length: 15; CDR3 protein: CASGNGQGGRIEQYF; CDR3 DNA: TGTGCCAGCGGGAATGGACAGGGCGGACGTATCGAGCAGTACTTC
clone size: few; D gene: -; J gene: TRBJ1-4; V gene: TRBV27; CDR3 length: 13; CDR3 protein: CASSWGQSGKLFF; CDR3 DNA: TGTGCCAGCAGTTGGGGACAATCGGGAAAACTGTTTTTT
clone size: -; D gene: -; J gene: TRBJ2-5; V gene: TRBV5-1; CDR3 length: 14; CDR3 protein: CASSSWGGRETQYF; CDR3 DNA: TGCGCCAGCAGCTCCTGGGGGGGGCGAGAGACCCAGTACTTC
clone size: -; D gene: TRBD1; J gene: TRBJ2-7; V gene: TRBV28; CDR3 length: 13; CDR3 protein: CASSLPGGYEQYF; CDR3 DNA: TGTGCCAGCAGTTTACCAGGGGGCTACGAGCAGTACTTC
clone size: few; D gene: -; J gene: TRBJ2-7; V gene: TRBV7-9; CDR3 length: 13; CDR3 protein: CASSSARGSEQYF; CDR3 DNA: TGTGCCAGCAGCTCTGCGAGGGGCTCCGAGCAGTACTTC
clone size: -; D gene: -; J gene: TRBJ2-7; V gene: TRBV5-1; CDR3 length: 13; CDR3 protein: CASSLSPGDEQYF; CDR3 DNA: TGCGCCAGCAGCTTGTCGCCAGGCGACGAGCAGTACTTC
clone size: -; D gene: TRBD2; J gene: TRBJ2-3; V gene: TRBV7-9; CDR3 length: 15; CDR3 protein: CASRYTGLSTDTQYF; CDR3 DNA: TGTGCCAGCAGGTACACGGGACTAAGCACAGATACGCAGTATTTT
clone size: -; D gene: -; J gene: TRBJ2-1; V gene: TRBV28; CDR3 length: 15; CDR3 protein: CASSTPGRGYNEQFF; CDR3 DNA: TGTGCCAGCAGTACCCCGGGCAGGGGCTACAATGAGCAGTTCTTC
clone size: -; D gene: -; J gene: TRBJ1-1; V gene: TRBV29-1; CDR3 length: 15; CDR3 protein: CSVEVPLVRGAEAFF; CDR3 DNA: TGCAGCGTTGAAGTTCCTTTAGTTCGGGGGGCTGAAGCTTTCTTT
clone size: once; D gene: TRBD1; J gene: TRBJ2-5; V gene: TRBV4-1; CDR3 length: 14; CDR3 protein: CASSPTWTGETQYF; CDR3 DNA: TGCGCCAGCAGCCCGACTTGGACAGGGGAGACCCAGTACTTC
clone size: -; D gene: -; J gene: TRBJ2-7; V gene: TRBV28; CDR3 length: 14; CDR3 protein: CASIPDLSSYEQYF; CDR3 DNA: TGTGCCAGCATCCCCGATCTGAGCTCCTACGAGCAGTACTTC
clone size: -; D gene: -; J gene: TRBJ2-1; V gene: TRBV2; CDR3 length: 13; CDR3 protein: CASSPQEDNEQFF; CDR3 DNA: TGTGCCAGCAGTCCACAGGAAGACAATGAGCAGTTCTTC
clone size: few; D gene: -; J gene: TRBJ1-3; V gene: TRBV28; CDR3 length: 13; CDR3 protein: CATPSPSGNTIYF; CDR3 DNA: TGTGCCACCCCCTCCCCCTCTGGAAACACCATATATTTT
clone size: -; D gene: -; J gene: TRBJ2-1; V gene: TRBV11-3; CDR3 length: 13; CDR3 protein: CASSLGPRVEQFF; CDR3 DNA: TGTGCCAGCAGCTTAGGGCCTAGGGTTGAGCAGTTCTTC
clone size: -; D gene: -; J gene: TRBJ2-3; V gene: TRBV18; CDR3 length: 15; CDR3 protein: CASSPPSGATDTQYF; CDR3 DNA: TGTGCCAGCTCCCCTCCCAGCGGAGCCACAGATACGCAGTATTTT
clone size: -; D gene: -; J gene: TRBJ2-1; V gene: TRBV2; CDR3 length: 14; CDR3 protein: CASSVEQIHNEQFF; CDR3 DNA: TGTGCCAGCAGTGTTGAACAAATCCACAATGAGCAGTTCTTC
clone size: -; D gene: -; J gene: TRBJ2-4; V gene: TRBV5-1; CDR3 length: 14; CDR3 protein: CASSLTGSENIQYF; CDR3 DNA: TGCGCCAGCAGCTTGACAGGGAGTGAAAACATTCAGTACTTC
clone size: -; D gene: TRBD1; J gene: TRBJ1-4; V gene: TRBV5-1; CDR3 length: 15; CDR3 protein: CASSLAGGANEKLFF; CDR3 DNA: TGCGCCAGCAGCTTGGCAGGGGGGGCTAATGAAAAACTGTTTTTT
clone size: -; D gene: -; J gene: TRBJ2-2; V gene: TRBV27; CDR3 length: 16; CDR3 protein: CARSFDRNANTGELFF; CDR3 DNA: TGTGCCAGAAGTTTCGACAGGAACGCGAACACCGGGGAGCTGTTTTTT
clone size: -; D gene: -; J gene: TRBJ1-1; V gene: TRBV6-5; CDR3 length: 16; CDR3 protein: CASSYSKRGARSEAFF; CDR3 DNA: TGTGCCAGCAGTTACTCGAAGAGGGGGGCGAGATCCGAAGCTTTCTTT
clone size: -; D gene: -; J gene: TRBJ1-1; V gene: TRBV28; CDR3 length: 15; CDR3 protein: CASSLYTGRSTEAFF; CDR3 DNA: TGTGCCAGCAGTTTATACACAGGGAGAAGTACTGAAGCTTTCTTT
clone size: -; D gene: TRBD2; J gene: TRBJ2-5; V gene: TRBV28; CDR3 length: 16; CDR3 protein: CASSSYRLAGGETQYF; CDR3 DNA: TGTGCCAGCAGTTCGTATCGACTAGCGGGAGGCGAGACCCAGTACTTC
clone size: -; D gene: TRBD1; J gene: TRBJ1-4; V gene: TRBV14; CDR3 length: 15; CDR3 protein: CASSRRGPTNEKLFF; CDR3 DNA: TGTGCCAGCAGCAGAAGGGGGCCCACTAATGAAAAACTGTTTTTT
clone size: -; D gene: -; J gene: TRBJ2-5; V gene: TRBV4-2; CDR3 length: 15; CDR3 protein: CASSQDSASEKTQYF; CDR3 DNA: TGTGCCAGCAGCCAAGATTCGGCCAGTGAGAAGACCCAGTACTTC
clone size: -; D gene: -; J gene: TRBJ2-3; V gene: TRBV7-9; CDR3 length: 16; CDR3 protein: CASSQNRLGGTDTQYF; CDR3 DNA: TGTGCCAGCAGCCAAAACCGGCTTGGGGGCACAGATACGCAGTATTTT
clone size: once; D gene: -; J gene: TRBJ2-3; V gene: TRBV28; CDR3 length: 13; CDR3 protein: CASSLRGTDTQYF; CDR3 DNA: TGTGCCAGCAGCCTGAGGGGCACAGATACGCAGTATTTT
clone size: -; D gene: -; J gene: TRBJ1-1; V gene: TRBV28; CDR3 length: 13; CDR3 protein: CASSFSTRTEAFF; CDR3 DNA: TGTGCCAGCAGTTTCTCGACGAGGACTGAAGCTTTCTTT
clone size: -; D gene: -; J gene: TRBJ2-1; V gene: TRBV28; CDR3 length: 14; CDR3 protein: CASSPRPLYNEQFF; CDR3 DNA: TGTGCCAGCAGCCCCCGACCCCTTTACAATGAGCAGTTCTTC
clone size: -; D gene: -; J gene: TRBJ2-7; V gene: TRBV19; CDR3 length: 13; CDR3 protein: CASRAGRAYEQYF; CDR3 DNA: TGTGCCAGTAGGGCAGGGCGGGCTTACGAGCAGTACTTC
clone size: -; D gene: -; J gene: TRBJ2-7; V gene: TRBV5-1; CDR3 length: 12; CDR3 protein: CASSRNFYEQYF; CDR3 DNA: TGCGCCAGCAGTAGGAACTTCTACGAGCAGTACTTC
clone size: once; D gene: TRBD2; J gene: TRBJ2-1; V gene: TRBV28; CDR3 length: 14; CDR3 protein: CASSSGGAVLEQFF; CDR3 DNA: TGTGCCAGCAGTTCCGGGGGGGCAGTGCTTGAGCAGTTCTTC
clone size: -; D gene: -; J gene: TRBJ2-2; V gene: TRBV7-2; CDR3 length: 11; CDR3 protein: CAGQNTGELFF; CDR3 DNA: TGTGCCGGCCAGAACACCGGGGAGCTGTTTTTT
clone size: -; D gene: -; J gene: TRBJ2-5; V gene: TRBV27; CDR3 length: 13; CDR3 protein: CASSLTYVGDQYF; CDR3 DNA: TGTGCCAGCAGTTTAACCTACGTGGGAGACCAGTACTTC
clone size: few; D gene: -; J gene: TRBJ2-3; V gene: TRBV28; CDR3 length: 17; CDR3 protein: CASSLGGHQGRTDTQYF; CDR3 DNA: TGTGCCAGCAGTTTAGGGGGACACCAGGGGAGGACAGATACGCAGTATTTT
clone size: -; D gene: -; J gene: TRBJ2-1; V gene: TRBV9; CDR3 length: 15; CDR3 protein: CASSVSPTEDNEQFF; CDR3 DNA: TGTGCCAGCAGCGTAAGTCCCACGGAGGACAATGAGCAGTTCTTC
clone size: -; D gene: TRBD1; J gene: TRBJ1-1; V gene: TRBV6-5; CDR3 length: 14; CDR3 protein: CASSRRQGSTEAFF; CDR3 DNA: TGTGCCAGCAGCCGCCGACAGGGATCCACTGAAGCTTTCTTT
clone size: -; D gene: -; J gene: TRBJ1-3; V gene: TRBV7-2; CDR3 length: 15; CDR3 protein: CASSLSLGPGNTIYF; CDR3 DNA: TGTGCCAGCAGCTTATCGCTGGGACCTGGAAACACCATATATTTT
clone size: -; D gene: -; J gene: TRBJ1-4; V gene: TRBV11-2; CDR3 length: 14; CDR3 protein: CASSRGYQGEKLFF; CDR3 DNA: TGTGCCAGCAGCCGGGGATATCAAGGGGAAAAACTGTTTTTT
clone size: -; D gene: -; J gene: TRBJ2-7; V gene: TRBV28; CDR3 length: 11; CDR3 protein: CASSLLYEQYF; CDR3 DNA: TGTGCCAGCAGTCTCCTCTACGAGCAGTACTTC
clone size: -; D gene: -; J gene: TRBJ1-2; V gene: TRBV6-1; CDR3 length: 13; CDR3 protein: CASSQGYGHGYTF; CDR3 DNA: TGTGCCAGCAGTCAAGGTTACGGACATGGCTACACCTTC
clone size: -; D gene: -; J gene: TRBJ2-5; V gene: TRBV4-2; CDR3 length: 14; CDR3 protein: CASSQEDNPETQYF; CDR3 DNA: TGTGCCAGCAGCCAAGAAGATAATCCGGAGACCCAGTACTTC